The rows below give T cell receptor beta chains drawn from one sample of a study of blood T cell repertoires in COVID-19. The data were produced by immunoSEQ multiplex PCR, yet TCRdb's version contains in-frame clones alone and is incomplete. Of about 220,000 clones listed, around 84% are singletons. The sequencing sample was made of peripheral blood. These receptors were taken from a man aged 25-40 years with active or convalescent COVID-19. CDR3s include the opening cysteine and the closing phenylalanine or tryptophan. The D gene is left open where the match is weak. Clone size is not always given. Where it is, it says once, few, many or a class for expanded clones.

TRBJ2-1 TRBV6-5 - - CASSSSRGANEQFF TGTGCCAGCAGTTCATCACGGGGGGCCAATGAGCAGTTCTTC
TRBJ2-3 TRBV18 - TRBD2 CASSPQLAGGDTQYF TGTGCCAGCTCACCTCAACTAGCGGGTGGAGATACGCAGTATTTT
TRBJ2-5 TRBV19 - TRBD1 CASSRRQGRETQYF TGTGCCAGTAGTCGAAGACAGGGACGAGAGACCCAGTACTTC
TRBJ2-3 TRBV11-2 - - CASSLAGDEDTQYF TGTGCCAGCAGCTTAGCGGGAGACGAAGATACGCAGTATTTT
TRBJ1-6 TRBV7-2 - TRBD1 CASSLGTGANSPLHF TGTGCCAGCAGCTTGGGGACAGGGGCTAATTCACCCCTCCACTTT
TRBJ1-1 TRBV30 - - CAWSLVNTEAFF TGTGCCTGGAGTCTCGTTAACACTGAAGCTTTCTTT
TRBJ2-2 TRBV20-1 once - CSAPFLGVLFF TGCAGTGCCCCATTTCTTGGAGTGCTGTTTTTT
TRBJ2-7 TRBV9 - TRBD2 CASSPDGTSGAKYF TGTGCCAGCAGCCCAGACGGGACTAGCGGAGCCAAGTACTTC
TRBJ2-1 TRBV2 - TRBD1 CASGAQGAMNGQFF TGTGCCAGCGGAGCACAGGGGGCGATGAATGGGCAGTTCTTC
TRBJ2-5 TRBV9 - - CASSVGTNPLQETQYF TGTGCCAGCAGCGTAGGGACTAATCCGCTTCAAGAGACCCAGTACTTC
TRBJ2-2 TRBV5-5 - - CASSLEGGGASGELFF TGTGCCAGCAGCTTGGAAGGAGGGGGCGCGTCCGGGGAGCTGTTTTTT
TRBJ2-2 TRBV24-1 few TRBD1 CATSGPDRGGSGELFF TGTGCCACCAGTGGTCCCGACAGGGGGGGCTCCGGGGAGCTGTTTTTT
TRBJ1-5 TRBV7-2 - - CASSLQTGLNQPQHF TGTGCCAGCAGCCTTCAGACAGGTTTGAATCAGCCCCAGCATTTT
TRBJ2-5 TRBV4-3 - TRBD1 CASSQEDRVGETQYF TGCGCCAGCAGCCAAGAAGACAGGGTGGGAGAGACCCAGTACTTC
TRBJ1-2 TRBV24-1 few TRBD1 CATSDSRQGAGANYGYTF TGTGCCACCAGTGATAGCCGACAGGGGGCCGGAGCTAACTATGGCTACACCTTC
TRBJ2-7 TRBV7-2 - - CASSFPRSFGYEQYF TGTGCCAGCAGCTTCCCGCGTTCCTTCGGGTACGAGCAGTACTTC
TRBJ1-3 TRBV6-7 - - CASRGDPEDGNTIYF TGTGCCAGCAGAGGAGATCCGGAGGATGGAAACACCATATATTTT
TRBJ2-3 TRBV6-4 many TRBD2 CASSELAGGPDTQYF TGTGCCAGCAGTGAACTAGCGGGGGGGCCAGATACGCAGTATTTT
TRBJ2-5 TRBV4-2 - TRBD2 CASSQEETSGRAEETQYF TGTGCCAGCAGCCAAGAGGAGACTAGCGGGAGGGCCGAGGAGACCCAGTACTTC
TRBJ2-7 TRBV3-1/TRBV3-2 - TRBD2 CASSQGEGRRGYEQYF TGTGCCAGCAGCCAAGGGGAGGGAAGAAGGGGCTACGAGCAGTACTTC
TRBJ2-1 TRBV10-3 - TRBD1 CAIGGQGSYNEQFF TGTGCCATCGGAGGACAGGGGTCCTACAATGAGCAGTTCTTC
TRBJ1-2 TRBV7-8 - TRBD1 CASSLEGQLFYGYTF TGTGCCAGCAGCTTAGAGGGACAGCTCTTCTATGGCTACACCTTC
TRBJ2-7 TRBV2 few - CASSEDGIRNEQYF TGTGCCAGCAGTGAAGACGGGATCCGGAACGAGCAGTACTTC
TRBJ2-1 TRBV28 - - CASSLVSGEQFF TGTGCCAGCAGTTTGGTTTCGGGTGAGCAGTTCTTC
TRBJ2-3 TRBV10-1 - - CASRRASADSTDTQYF TGCGCCAGCAGGAGGGCTAGCGCCGATAGCACAGATACGCAGTATTTT
TRBJ1-2 TRBV24-1 - - CATSRSQGGYTF TGTGCCACCAGTCGGAGTCAGGGGGGCTACACCTTC
TRBJ1-3 TRBV4-2 - - CASNEAGSGNTIYF TGTGCCAGCAACGAAGCGGGCTCTGGAAACACCATATATTTT
TRBJ2-3 TRBV12-3/TRBV12-4 few - CASSPLPDTQYF TGTGCCAGCAGCCCACTTCCAGATACGCAGTATTTT
TRBJ2-7 TRBV2 - TRBD2 CASSERGAGGPTYEQYF TGTGCCAGCAGTGAAAGGGGGGCGGGAGGCCCCACCTACGAGCAGTACTTC
TRBJ2-1 TRBV27 - - CASSLSQGAYNEQFF TGTGCCAGCAGTTTATCGCAGGGCGCCTACAATGAGCAGTTCTTC
TRBJ1-3 TRBV4-3 - - CASSQDRSSGGNTIYF TGCGCCAGCAGCCAAGATCGGTCCTCGGGGGGAAACACCATATATTTT
TRBJ1-6 TRBV6-5 few TRBD1 CASSLSGQRRNSPLHF TGTGCCAGCAGTTTGTCGGGACAGCGAAGAAATTCACCCCTCCACTTT
TRBJ2-1 TRBV4-3 - TRBD1 CASSQGTGLNEQFF TGCGCCAGCAGCCAAGGGACAGGGCTCAATGAGCAGTTCTTC
TRBJ1-2 TRBV28 - - CASSSNGHIDGYTF TGTGCCAGCAGTTCAAACGGACACATCGATGGCTACACCTTC
TRBJ1-1 TRBV5-6 - - CASSLSPGRGTEAFF TGTGCCAGCAGCTTGTCTCCCGGGAGAGGCACTGAAGCTTTCTTT
TRBJ2-3 TRBV9 - - CASKGGRSTDTQYF TGTGCCAGCAAGGGGGGGAGGAGCACAGATACGCAGTATTTT
TRBJ1-1 TRBV6-5 - - CASSPDTIGTEAFF TGTGCCAGCAGTCCCGACACCATTGGCACTGAAGCTTTCTTT